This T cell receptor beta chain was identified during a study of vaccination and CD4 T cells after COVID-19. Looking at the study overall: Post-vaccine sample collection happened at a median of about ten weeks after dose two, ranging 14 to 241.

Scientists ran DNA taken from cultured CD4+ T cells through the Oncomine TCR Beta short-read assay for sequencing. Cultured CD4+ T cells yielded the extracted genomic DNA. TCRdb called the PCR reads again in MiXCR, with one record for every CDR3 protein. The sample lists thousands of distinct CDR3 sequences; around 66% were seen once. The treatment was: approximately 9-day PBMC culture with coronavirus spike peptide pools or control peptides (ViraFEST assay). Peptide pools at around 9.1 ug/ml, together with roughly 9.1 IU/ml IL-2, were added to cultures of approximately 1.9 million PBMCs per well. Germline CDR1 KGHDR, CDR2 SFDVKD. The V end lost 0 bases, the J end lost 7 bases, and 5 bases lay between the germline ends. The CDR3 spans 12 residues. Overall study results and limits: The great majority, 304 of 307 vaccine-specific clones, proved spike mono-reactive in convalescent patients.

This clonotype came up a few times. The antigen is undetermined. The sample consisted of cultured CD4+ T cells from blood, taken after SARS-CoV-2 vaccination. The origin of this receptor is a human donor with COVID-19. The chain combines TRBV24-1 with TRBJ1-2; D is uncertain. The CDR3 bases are TGTGCCACCAGTGATTTGTGGGGTGGCTACACCTTC. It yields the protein CATSDLWGGYTF.